These 10 T cell receptor beta chains share one sample of origin, sequenced in a study of shared clonotypes between healthy human individuals. Data came from immunoSEQ multiplex PCR; TCRdb stores just in-frame clones and leaves some out. The table has about 1.1 million clones, 70% to 80% seen once. The sample was memory CD4+ T cells from PBMCs. The subset denotes: CD45RA-negative fraction. The receptors derive from a man aged 18 to 35 in good health. Some clones in this sample may be carry-over from other donors' samples.

The J gene is TRBJ1-1, the V gene TRBV5-1; TRBD1 matches at 8 bases. Trimming at V came to 2 bases and at J to 0 bases, leaving 3 bases not matched to a gene. The length of the CDR3 is 15 residues. Germline V CDR1 and CDR2: SGHRS, YFSETQ. The chain's CDR3 is CASSFRQGLNTEAFF. The CDR3 DNA reads TGCGCCAGCAGCTTTCGACAGGGGCTGAACACTGAAGCTTTCTTT.

The chain employs TRBV7-2 and TRBJ1-2; D is unclear. Germline V gene data show CDR1 as SGHTA and CDR2 as FQGNSA. Trimming removed 0 bases at V and 0 bases at J, with 5 bases between. This CDR3 is built from 14 residues. The CDR3 region is CASSLAAANYGYTF. The CDR3 DNA is TGTGCCAGCAGCTTAGCAGCAGCTAACTATGGCTACACCTTC.

J is TRBJ2-7 and V is TRBV7-2; the D gene is possibly TRBD2 (5 bases). The V gene lost 4 bases and the J gene lost 0 bases, with 13 bases spanning the gap. Germline assignment: CDR1 SGHTA and CDR2 FQGNSA. This CDR3 spans 15 amino acids. Here the CDR3 DNA reads TGTGCCAGCAGCTCCCGACCCGGGGACTCCTACGAGCAGTACTTC. Protein product: CASSSRPGDSYEQYF.

The rearrangement links TRBV6-1 to TRBJ1-5, with 10 bases lining up with TRBD1. Germline CDR1 is MNHNS and CDR2 is SASEGT. J gave up 4 bases and V 4 bases, and 4 bases lay outside the gene matches. CDR3 length: 15 amino acids. The CDR3 spells CASSGTGGWNQPQHF. The CDR3 nucleotides read TGTGCCAGCAGTGGGACAGGGGGTTGGAATCAGCCCCAGCATTTT.

The rearrangement uses TRBV5-1 and TRBJ2-3; 9 bases are a match to TRBD2. With 2 bases clipped from V and 4 bases from J, the junction kept 11 bases outside the gene matches. The germline V gene has CDR1 SGHRS and CDR2 YFSETQ. The CDR3 extends over 17 amino acids. In nucleotides, the CDR3 is TGCGCCAGCAGCTTAGGGTTCGGCGGGAGGGCAGCAGATACGCAGTATTTT. This codes for CASSLGFGGRAADTQYF.

The genes are TRBV7-6 and TRBJ2-7, with TRBD2 matching 14 bases. The CDR3 has 18 amino acids. From germline, CDR1 is SGHVS and CDR2 FNYEAQ. The V gene end was trimmed by 1 base and the J gene end by 7 bases; junction bases not matched to a gene: 12. CDR3: CASSLGPAGTSGRREQYF. DNA for the CDR3: TGTGCCAGCAGCTTAGGCCCAGCCGGGACTAGCGGGAGAAGAGAGCAGTACTTC.

The chain uses TRBV5-1 and TRBJ2-5; 7 positions agree with TRBD2. CDR3 length: 15 amino acids. Unmatched junction bases numbered 4, after V lost 0 bases and J lost 2 bases. Germline CDR1 SGHRS, CDR2 YFSETQ. The CDR3 DNA is TGCGCCAGCAGCTTGGTAATCGGGGGGCAAGAGACCCAGTACTTC. It codes for CASSLVIGGQETQYF.

The chain carries TRBV18 and TRBJ2-5, with D perhaps matching TRBD2 (6 bases). Germline values: CDR1 KGHSH, CDR2 LQKENI. This CDR3 is built from 14 residues. Between the trimmed V and J ends, which lost 1 base and 2 bases, there was a span of 8 bases. This CDR3 reads CASSPRTTQETQYF. DNA of the CDR3: TGTGCCAGCTCACCACGGACTACTCAAGAGACCCAGTACTTC. Looking up the rest from reference TRBV18 and TRBJ2-5 gives the full variable domain: NAGVMQNPRHLVRRRGQEARLRCSPMKGHSHVYWYRQLPEEGLKFMVYLQKENIIDESGMPKERFSAEFPKEGPSILRIQQVVRGDSAAYFCASSPRTTQETQYFGPGTRLLVL.

The rearrangement joins TRBV19 to TRBJ1-2, with unresolved D. This CDR3 region has 13 residues. Per the germline V gene, CDR1 is LNHDA and CDR2 is SQIVND (reference sequence). V lost 4 bases to trimming and J lost 8 bases, with 14 bases between them. CDR3 residues: CASSRFTQEGYTF. CDR3 nucleotide sequence: TGTGCCAGTAGTAGGTTTACCCAGGAAGGCTACACCTTC.

The rearrangement links TRBV2 to TRBJ2-5; tentatively, D is TRBD2 (6 bases). The CDR3 covers 12 residues. Trimming took off 7 bases at V and 12 bases at J, with 18 bases between the two ends. Germline CDR1 and CDR2: SNHLY and FYNNEI. Here the CDR3 reads CASKALGGREYF. DNA of the CDR3: TGTGCCAGCAAAGCCCTCGGGGGACGGGAGTACTTC.